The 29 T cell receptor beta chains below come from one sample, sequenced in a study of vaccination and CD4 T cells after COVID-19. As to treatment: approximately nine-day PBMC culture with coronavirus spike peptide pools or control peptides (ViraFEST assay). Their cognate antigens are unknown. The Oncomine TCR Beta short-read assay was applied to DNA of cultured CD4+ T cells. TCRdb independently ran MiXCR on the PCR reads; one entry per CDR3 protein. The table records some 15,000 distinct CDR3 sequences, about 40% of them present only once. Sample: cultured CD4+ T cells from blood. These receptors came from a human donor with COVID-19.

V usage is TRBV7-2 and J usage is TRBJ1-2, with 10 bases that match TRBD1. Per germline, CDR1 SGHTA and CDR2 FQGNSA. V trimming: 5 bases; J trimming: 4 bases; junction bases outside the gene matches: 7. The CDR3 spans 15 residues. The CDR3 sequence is CASSATGGAGYGYTF. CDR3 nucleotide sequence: TGTGCCAGCAGCGCGACAGGGGGCGCTGGCTATGGCTACACCTTC.

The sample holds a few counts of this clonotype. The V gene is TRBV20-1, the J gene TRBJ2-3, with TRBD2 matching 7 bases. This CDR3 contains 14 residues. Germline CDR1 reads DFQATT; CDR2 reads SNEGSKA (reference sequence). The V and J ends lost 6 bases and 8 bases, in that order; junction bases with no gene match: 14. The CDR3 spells CSAAVGLGTVTQYF. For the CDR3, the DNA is TGCAGTGCCGCCGTCGGACTAGGAACGGTTACGCAGTATTTT.

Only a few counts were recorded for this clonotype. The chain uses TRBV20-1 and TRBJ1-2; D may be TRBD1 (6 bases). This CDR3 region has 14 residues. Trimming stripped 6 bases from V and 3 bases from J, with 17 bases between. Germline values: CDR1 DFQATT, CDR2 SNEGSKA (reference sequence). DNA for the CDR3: TGCAGTGCCCCAATCGGGAGGGGGGACTATGGCTACACCTTC. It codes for CSAPIGRGDYGYTF.

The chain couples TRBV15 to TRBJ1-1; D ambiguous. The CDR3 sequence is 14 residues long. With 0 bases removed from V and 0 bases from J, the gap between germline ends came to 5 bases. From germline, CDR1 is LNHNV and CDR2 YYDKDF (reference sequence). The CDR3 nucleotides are TGTGCCACCAGCAGAGAAGTTATGAACACTGAAGCTTTCTTT. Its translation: CATSREVMNTEAFF.

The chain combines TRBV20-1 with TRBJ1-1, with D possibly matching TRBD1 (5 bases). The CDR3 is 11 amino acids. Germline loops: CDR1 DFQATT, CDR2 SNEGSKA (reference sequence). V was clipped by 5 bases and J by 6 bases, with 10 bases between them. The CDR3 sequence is CSAEGSAEAFF. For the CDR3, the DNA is TGCAGTGCTGAGGGGAGCGCTGAAGCTTTCTTT.

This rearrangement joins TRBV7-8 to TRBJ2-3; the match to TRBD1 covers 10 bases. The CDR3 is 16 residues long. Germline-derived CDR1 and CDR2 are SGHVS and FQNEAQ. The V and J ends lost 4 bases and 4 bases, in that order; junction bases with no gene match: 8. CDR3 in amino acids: CASSSPGTGASDTQYF. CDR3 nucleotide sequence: TGTGCCAGCAGCTCGCCCGGGACAGGGGCATCAGATACGCAGTATTTT.

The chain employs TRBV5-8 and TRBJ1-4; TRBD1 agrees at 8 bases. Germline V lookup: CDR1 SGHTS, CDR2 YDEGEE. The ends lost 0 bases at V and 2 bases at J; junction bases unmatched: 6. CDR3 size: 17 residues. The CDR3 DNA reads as TGTGCCAGCAGCTTGGGGACAGGGCCTACGACTAATGAAAAACTGTTTTTT. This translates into CASSLGTGPTTNEKLFF.

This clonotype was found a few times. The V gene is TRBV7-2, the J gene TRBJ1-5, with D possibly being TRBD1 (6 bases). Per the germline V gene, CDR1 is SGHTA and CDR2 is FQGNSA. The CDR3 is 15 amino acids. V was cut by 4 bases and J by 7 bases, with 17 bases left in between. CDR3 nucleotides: TGTGCCAGCAGCTCGTTCCACAGGGCCCCGCAGCCCCAGCATTTT. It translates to CASSSFHRAPQPQHF.

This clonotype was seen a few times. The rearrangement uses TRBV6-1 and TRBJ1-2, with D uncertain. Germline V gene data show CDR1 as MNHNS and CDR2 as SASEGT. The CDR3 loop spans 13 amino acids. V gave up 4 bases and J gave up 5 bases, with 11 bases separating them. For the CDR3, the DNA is TGTGCCAGCAGTGCCACAGATGTTTATGGCTACACCTTC. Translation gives CASSATDVYGYTF.

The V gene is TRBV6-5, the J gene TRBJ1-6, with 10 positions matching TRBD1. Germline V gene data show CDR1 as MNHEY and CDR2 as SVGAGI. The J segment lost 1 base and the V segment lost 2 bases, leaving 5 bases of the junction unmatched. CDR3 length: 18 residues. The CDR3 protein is CASSYNRQGASYNSPLHF. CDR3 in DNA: TGTGCCAGCAGTTACAACAGACAGGGGGCGTCCTATAATTCACCCCTCCACTTT.

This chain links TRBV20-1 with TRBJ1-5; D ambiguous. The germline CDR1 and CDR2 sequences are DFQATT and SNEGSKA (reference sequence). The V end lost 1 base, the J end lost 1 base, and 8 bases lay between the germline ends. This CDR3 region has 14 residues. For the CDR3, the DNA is TGCAGTGCTAGAGGCCGGGGAAGCAATCAGCCCCAGCATTTT. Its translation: CSARGRGSNQPQHF.

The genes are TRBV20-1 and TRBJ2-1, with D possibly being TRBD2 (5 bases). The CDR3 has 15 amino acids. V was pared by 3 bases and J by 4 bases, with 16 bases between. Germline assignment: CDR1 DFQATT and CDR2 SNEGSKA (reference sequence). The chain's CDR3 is CSARATSIGYNEQFF. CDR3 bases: TGCAGTGCTAGGGCAACTAGTATTGGTTACAATGAGCAGTTCTTC.

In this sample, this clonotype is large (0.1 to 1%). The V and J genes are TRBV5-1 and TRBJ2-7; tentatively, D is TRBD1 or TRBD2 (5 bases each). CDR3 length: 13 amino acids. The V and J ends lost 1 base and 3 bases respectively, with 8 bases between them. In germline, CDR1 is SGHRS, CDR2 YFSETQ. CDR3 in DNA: TGCGCCAGCAGCTTGTTGGGGGACTACGAGCAGTACTTC. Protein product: CASSLLGDYEQYF.

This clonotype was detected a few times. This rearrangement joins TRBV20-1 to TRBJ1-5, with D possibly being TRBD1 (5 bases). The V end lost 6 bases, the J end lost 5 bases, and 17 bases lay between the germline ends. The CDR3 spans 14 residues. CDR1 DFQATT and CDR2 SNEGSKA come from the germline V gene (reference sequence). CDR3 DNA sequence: TGCAGTGCCGTCCCCTACGGGGCTCATCAGCCCCAGCATTTT. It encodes CSAVPYGAHQPQHF.

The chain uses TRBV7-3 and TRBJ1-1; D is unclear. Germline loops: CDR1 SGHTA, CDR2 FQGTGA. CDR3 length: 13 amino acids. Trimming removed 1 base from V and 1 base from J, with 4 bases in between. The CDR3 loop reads CASSLMANTEAFF. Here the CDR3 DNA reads TGTGCCAGCAGCTTAATGGCGAACACTGAAGCTTTCTTT.

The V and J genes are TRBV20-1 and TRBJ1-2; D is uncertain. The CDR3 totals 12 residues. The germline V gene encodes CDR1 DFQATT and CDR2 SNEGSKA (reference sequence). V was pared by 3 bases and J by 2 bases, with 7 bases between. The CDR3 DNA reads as TGCAGTGCTAGTGGCCTGAACTATGGCTACACCTTC. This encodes CSASGLNYGYTF.

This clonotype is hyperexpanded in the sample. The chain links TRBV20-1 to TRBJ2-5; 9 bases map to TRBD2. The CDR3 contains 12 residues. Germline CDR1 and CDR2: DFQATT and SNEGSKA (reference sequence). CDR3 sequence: CRVAGVGETQYF. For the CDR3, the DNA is TGCAGAGTAGCGGGGGTAGGAGAGACCCAGTACTTC.

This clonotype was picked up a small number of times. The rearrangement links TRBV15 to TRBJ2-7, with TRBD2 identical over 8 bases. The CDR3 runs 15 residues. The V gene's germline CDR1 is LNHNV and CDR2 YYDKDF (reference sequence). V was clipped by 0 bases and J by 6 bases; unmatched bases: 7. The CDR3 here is CATSRDRVAGTEQYF. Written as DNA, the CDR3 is TGTGCCACCAGCAGAGATCGGGTAGCGGGGACCGAGCAGTACTTC. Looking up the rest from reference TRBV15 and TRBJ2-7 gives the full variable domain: DAMVIQNPRYQVTQFGKPVTLSCSQTLNHNVMYWYQQKSSQAPKLLFHYYDKDFNNEADTPDNFQSRRPNTSFCFLDIRSPGLGDTAMYLCATSRDRVAGTEQYFGPGTRLTVT.

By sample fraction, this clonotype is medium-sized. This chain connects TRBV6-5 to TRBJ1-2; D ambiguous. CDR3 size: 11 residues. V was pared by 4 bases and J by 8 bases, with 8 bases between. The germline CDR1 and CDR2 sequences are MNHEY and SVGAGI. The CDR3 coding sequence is TGTGCCAGCAGTTCCGCCAAAGGCTACACCTTC. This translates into CASSSAKGYTF.

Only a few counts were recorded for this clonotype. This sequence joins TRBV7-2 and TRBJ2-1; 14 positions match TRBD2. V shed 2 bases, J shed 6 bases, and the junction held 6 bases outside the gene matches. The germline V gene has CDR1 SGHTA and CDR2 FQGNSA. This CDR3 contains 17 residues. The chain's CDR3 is CASSLRLAGGLSNEQFF. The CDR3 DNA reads TGTGCCAGCAGCTTAAGACTAGCGGGGGGGCTCTCCAATGAGCAGTTCTTC.

CDR3 in amino acids: CATSDINTEAFF. DNA of the CDR3: TGTGCCACCAGTGACATTAACACTGAAGCTTTCTTT. This chain connects TRBV24-1 to TRBJ1-1; D is undetermined. In germline, CDR1 is KGHDR, CDR2 SFDVKD. The CDR3 has 12 amino acids. Trimming shortened V by 4 bases and J by 2 bases, and 4 bases separated the two germline ends.

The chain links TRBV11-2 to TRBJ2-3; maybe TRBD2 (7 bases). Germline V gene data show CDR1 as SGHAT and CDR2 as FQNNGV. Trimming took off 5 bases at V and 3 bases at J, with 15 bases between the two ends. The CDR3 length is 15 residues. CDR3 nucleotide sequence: TGTGCCAGCAGCCCAACGGGGGGCCCGACAGATACGCAGTATTTT. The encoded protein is CASSPTGGPTDTQYF. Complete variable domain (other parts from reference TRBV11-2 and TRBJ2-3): EAGVAQSPRYKIIEKRQSVAFWCNPISGHATLYWYQQILGQGPKLLIQFQNNGVVDDSQLPKDRFSAERLKGVDSTLKIQPAKLEDSAVYLCASSPTGGPTDTQYFGPGTRLTVL.

The CDR3 region is CASRAGGHNNQPQHF. The CDR3 DNA sequence: TGTGCCAGCAGAGCCGGAGGGCATAACAATCAGCCCCAGCATTTT. The chain recombines TRBV2 with TRBJ1-5; D gene unclear. The CDR3 consists of 15 residues. Trimming pared 6 bases from V and 3 bases from J, leaving 15 bases between. Germline V lookup: CDR1 SNHLY, CDR2 FYNNEI.

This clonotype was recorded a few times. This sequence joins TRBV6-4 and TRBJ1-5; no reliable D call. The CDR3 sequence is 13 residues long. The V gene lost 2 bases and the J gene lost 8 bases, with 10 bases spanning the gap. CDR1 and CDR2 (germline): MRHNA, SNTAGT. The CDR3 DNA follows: TGTGCCAGCAGTGACCCGTCCCTGAAGCCCCAGCATTTT. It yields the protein CASSDPSLKPQHF.

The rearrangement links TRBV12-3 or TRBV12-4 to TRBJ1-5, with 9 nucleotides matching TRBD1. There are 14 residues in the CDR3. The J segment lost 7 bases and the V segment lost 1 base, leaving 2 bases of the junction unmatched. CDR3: CASSLGQGEQPQHF. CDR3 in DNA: TGTGCCAGCAGTTTAGGACAGGGGGAACAGCCCCAGCATTTT.

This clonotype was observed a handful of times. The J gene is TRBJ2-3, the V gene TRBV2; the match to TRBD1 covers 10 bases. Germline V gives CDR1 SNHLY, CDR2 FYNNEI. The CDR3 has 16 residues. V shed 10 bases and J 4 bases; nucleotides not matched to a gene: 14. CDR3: CATDRGRGNRADTQYF. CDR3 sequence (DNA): TGTGCCACCGACAGGGGGCGCGGGAACCGGGCAGATACGCAGTATTTT.

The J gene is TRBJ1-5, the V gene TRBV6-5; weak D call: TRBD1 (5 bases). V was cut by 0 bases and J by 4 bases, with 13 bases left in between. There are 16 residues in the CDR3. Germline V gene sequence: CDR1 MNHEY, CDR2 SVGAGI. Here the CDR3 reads CASSYSGQGLNQPQHF. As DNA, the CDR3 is TGTGCCAGCAGTTACTCGGGGCAGGGCCTAAATCAGCCCCAGCATTTT.

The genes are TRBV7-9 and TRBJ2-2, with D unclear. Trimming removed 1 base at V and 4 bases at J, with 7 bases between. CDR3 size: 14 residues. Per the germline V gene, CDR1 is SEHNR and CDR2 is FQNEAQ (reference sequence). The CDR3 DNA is TGTGCCAGCAGCTTAGTAGGTCCCACCGGGGAGCTGTTTTTT. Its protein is CASSLVGPTGELFF.

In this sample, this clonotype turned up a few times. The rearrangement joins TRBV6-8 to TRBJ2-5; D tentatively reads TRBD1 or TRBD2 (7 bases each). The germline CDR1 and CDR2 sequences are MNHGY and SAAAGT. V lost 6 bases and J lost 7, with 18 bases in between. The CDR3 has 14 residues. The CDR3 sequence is CASSYRRGGGTQYF. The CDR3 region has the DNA TGTGCCAGCAGCTACCGCAGGGGGGGTGGGACCCAGTACTTC.